This T cell receptor (beta chain) was identified in a study of beta chain features in type 1 diabetes. Whole-study results and caveats: Significant though moderate, a shortening of TCRB CDR3s appeared in all four CD4+ subsets of Type 1 diabetes patients. Compared with healthy donors, patients appeared to share more similar naive, central memory and regulatory TCRB repertoires.

Only a few counts were recorded for this clone. Its antigen is not identified. Isolated RNA was reverse transcribed in full, so expressed TCRB transcripts were sequenced. Naive, central memory and regulatory T cell samples came to a mean of roughly 3.6 million reads. Clones were read by immunoSEQ multiplex PCR, and TCRdb kept only the in-frame ones, dropping some. The sample comprises over 200,000 clones, about a tenth of which are singletons, and about 0.018% rests with the top ten. One heparinised blood draw averaging roughly 100 mL was given by each donor. V lost 6 bases and J lost 9, with 19 bases in between. CDR3 length: 14 residues. Per germline, CDR1 SGHRS and CDR2 YFSETQ.

The sequencing sample was made of naive CD4+ T cells from blood. This sequence originates from a man aged 25 to 40 with type 1 diabetes. The chain has TRBV5-1 and TRBJ2-4; perhaps TRBD2 as D (6 bases). CDR3 in amino acids: CASTLNTEGGIQYF. The CDR3, as DNA: TGCGCCAGCACCCTTAACACCGAGGGAGGCATTCAGTACTTC.